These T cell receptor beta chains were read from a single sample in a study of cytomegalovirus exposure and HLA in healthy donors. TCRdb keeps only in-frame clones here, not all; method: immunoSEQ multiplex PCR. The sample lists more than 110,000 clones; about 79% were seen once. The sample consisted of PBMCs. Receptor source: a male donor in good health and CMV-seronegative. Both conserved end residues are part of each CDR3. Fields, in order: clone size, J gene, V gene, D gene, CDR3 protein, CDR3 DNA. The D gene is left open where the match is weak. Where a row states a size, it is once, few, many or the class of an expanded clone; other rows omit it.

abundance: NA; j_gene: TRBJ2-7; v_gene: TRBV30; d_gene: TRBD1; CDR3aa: CAWTTGQGAVEQYF; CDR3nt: TGTGCCTGGACCACCGGACAGGGGGCGGTCGAGCAGTACTTC
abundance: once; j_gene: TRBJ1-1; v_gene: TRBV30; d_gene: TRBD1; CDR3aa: CAWTTGATEAFF; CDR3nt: TGTGCCTGGACGACAGGGGCGACTGAAGCTTTCTTT
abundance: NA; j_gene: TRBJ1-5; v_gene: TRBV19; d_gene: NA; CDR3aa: CATSDRVNQPQHF; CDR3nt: TGTGCCACTTCGGACAGAGTCAATCAGCCCCAGCATTTT
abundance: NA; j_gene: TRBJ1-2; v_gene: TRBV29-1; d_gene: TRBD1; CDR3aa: CSVVRGNYGYTF; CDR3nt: TGCAGCGTTGTCAGGGGGAACTATGGCTACACCTTC
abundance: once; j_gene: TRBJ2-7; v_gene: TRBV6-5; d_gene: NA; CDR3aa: CASSYGTYEQYF; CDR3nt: TGTGCCAGCAGTTACGGCACCTACGAGCAGTACTTC
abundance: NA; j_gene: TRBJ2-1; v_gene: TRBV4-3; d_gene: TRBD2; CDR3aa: CASSQDGASGGDNEQFF; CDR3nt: TGCGCCAGCAGCCAAGATGGGGCTAGCGGGGGGGACAATGAGCAGTTCTTC
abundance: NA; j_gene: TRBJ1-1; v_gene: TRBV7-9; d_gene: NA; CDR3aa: CASRLLRALTGGTEAFF; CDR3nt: TGTGCCAGCCGCTTACTCCGGGCCCTAACCGGGGGCACTGAAGCTTTCTTT
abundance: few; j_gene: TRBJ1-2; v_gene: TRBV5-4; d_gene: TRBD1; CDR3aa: CASSRGGTGDYGYTF; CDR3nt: TGTGCCAGCAGCCGGGGGGGAACAGGGGACTATGGCTACACCTTC
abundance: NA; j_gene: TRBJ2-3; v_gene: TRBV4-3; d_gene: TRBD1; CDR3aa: CASSKGGGQGASTDTQYF; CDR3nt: TGCGCCAGCAGTAAAGGGGGAGGACAGGGGGCGAGCACAGATACGCAGTATTTT
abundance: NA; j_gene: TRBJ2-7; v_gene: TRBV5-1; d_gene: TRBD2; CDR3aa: CASSEGAGRYEQYF; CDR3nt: TGCGCCAGCAGCGAAGGCGCCGGGAGGTACGAGCAGTACTTC
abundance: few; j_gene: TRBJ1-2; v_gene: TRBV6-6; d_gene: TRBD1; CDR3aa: CAHRTGGTYGYTF; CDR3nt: TGTGCCCACCGGACAGGGGGCACCTATGGCTACACCTTC
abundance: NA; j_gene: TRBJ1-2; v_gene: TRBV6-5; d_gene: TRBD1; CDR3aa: CASSYSQGAPYGYTF; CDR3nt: TGTGCCAGCAGTTACTCGCAGGGGGCTCCCTATGGCTACACCTTC
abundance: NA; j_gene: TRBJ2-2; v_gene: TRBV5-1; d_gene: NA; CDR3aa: CARSLVPGSVTGELFF; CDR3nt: TGCGCCCGCAGCTTGGTTCCGGGGTCGGTAACCGGGGAGCTGTTTTTT
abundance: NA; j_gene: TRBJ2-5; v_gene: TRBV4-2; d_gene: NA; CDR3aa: CASSQVSETQYF; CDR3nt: TGTGCCAGCAGCCAAGTATCGGAGACCCAGTACTTC
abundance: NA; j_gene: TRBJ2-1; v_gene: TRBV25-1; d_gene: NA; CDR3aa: CASSGLSQQFF; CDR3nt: TGTGCCAGCAGTGGGCTCTCTCAGCAGTTCTTC
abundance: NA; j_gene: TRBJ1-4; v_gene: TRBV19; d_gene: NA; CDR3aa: CASSRLNPRDIGEKLFF; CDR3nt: TGTGCCAGTAGCCGCCTAAATCCCCGGGACATTGGGGAAAAACTGTTTTTT
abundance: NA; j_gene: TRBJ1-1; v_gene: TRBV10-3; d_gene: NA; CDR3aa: CAIGEYSAGRRGSEAFF; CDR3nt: TGTGCCATCGGTGAGTATTCGGCAGGACGGAGAGGGAGTGAAGCTTTCTTT
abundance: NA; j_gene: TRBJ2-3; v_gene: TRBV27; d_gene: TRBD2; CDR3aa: CASSGLAGPFTDTQYF; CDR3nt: TGTGCCAGCAGTGGTCTAGCGGGGCCATTCACAGATACGCAGTATTTT
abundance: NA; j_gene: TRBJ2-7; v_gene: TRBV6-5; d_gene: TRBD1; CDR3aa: CASSRQGTSEQYF; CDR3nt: TGTGCCAGCAGTCGACAGGGGACGAGCGAGCAGTACTTC
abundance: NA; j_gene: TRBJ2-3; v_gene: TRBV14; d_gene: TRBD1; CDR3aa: CASSHLPGQGADTQYF; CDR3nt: TGTGCCAGCAGCCATTTGCCGGGACAGGGGGCCGATACGCAGTATTTT
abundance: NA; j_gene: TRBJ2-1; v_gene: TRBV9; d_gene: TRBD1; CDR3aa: CASSAGQGGLNEQLF; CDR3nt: TGTGCCAGCAGCGCCGGACAGGGGGGGTTGAATGAGCAGCTCTTC
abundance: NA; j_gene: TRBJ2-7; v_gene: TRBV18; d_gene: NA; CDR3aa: CASSPLGAGDEQYF; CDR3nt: TGTGCCAGCTCACCACTGGGGGCCGGGGACGAGCAGTACTTC
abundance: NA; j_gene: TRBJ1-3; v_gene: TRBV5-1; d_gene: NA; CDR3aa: CASSNGAASGNTIYF; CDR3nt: TGCGCCAGCAGCAATGGGGCAGCCTCTGGAAACACCATATATTTT
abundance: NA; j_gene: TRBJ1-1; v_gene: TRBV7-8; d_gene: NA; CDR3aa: CASTIRENTEAFF; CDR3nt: TGTGCCAGCACCATCAGGGAGAACACTGAAGCTTTCTTT
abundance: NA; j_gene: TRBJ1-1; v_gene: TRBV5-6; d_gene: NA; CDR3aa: CASSLETALGGTEAFF; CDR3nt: TGTGCCAGCAGCTTGGAAACAGCCCTGGGGGGGACTGAAGCTTTCTTT
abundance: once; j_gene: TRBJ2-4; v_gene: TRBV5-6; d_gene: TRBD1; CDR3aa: CASSRDRGQAKNIQYF; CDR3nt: TGTGCCAGCAGCCGGGACAGGGGTCAGGCCAAAAACATTCAGTACTTC
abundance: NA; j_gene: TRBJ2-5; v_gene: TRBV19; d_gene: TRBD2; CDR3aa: CASSKGLAEETQYF; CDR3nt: TGTGCCAGTAGTAAAGGACTAGCGGAAGAGACCCAGTACTTC
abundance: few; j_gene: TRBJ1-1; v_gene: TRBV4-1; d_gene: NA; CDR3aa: CASSQGTGPSNTEAFF; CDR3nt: TGCGCCAGCAGCCAAGGTACAGGGCCGTCGAACACTGAAGCTTTCTTT
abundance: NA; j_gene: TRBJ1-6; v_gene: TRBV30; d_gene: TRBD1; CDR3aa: CAWSGGGQGLVSPLHF; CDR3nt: TGTGCCTGGAGTGGGGGAGGACAGGGCCTTGTCTCACCCCTCCACTTT
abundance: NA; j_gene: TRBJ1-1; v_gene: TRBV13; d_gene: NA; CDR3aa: CASKAGNTEAFF; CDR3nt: TGTGCCAGTAAGGCGGGGAACACTGAAGCTTTCTTT
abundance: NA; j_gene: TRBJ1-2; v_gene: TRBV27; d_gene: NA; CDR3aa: CASSVGTRYGYTF; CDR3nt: TGTGCCAGCAGTGTGGGGACAAGATATGGCTACACCTTC
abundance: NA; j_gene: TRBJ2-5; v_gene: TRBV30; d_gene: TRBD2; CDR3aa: CAWSLGSGAPQYF; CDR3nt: TGTGCCTGGAGTCTCGGTAGCGGGGCGCCCCAGTACTTC
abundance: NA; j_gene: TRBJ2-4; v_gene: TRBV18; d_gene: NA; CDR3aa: CASSPSQRGTGPLAKNIQYF; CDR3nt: TGTGCCAGCTCACCGAGTCAGCGGGGAACAGGGCCCCTAGCCAAAAACATTCAGTACTTC